A single TCR beta chain is shown here with its context. Its specificity is unknown. The data originate from a study of T cell responses to AZD1222 COVID-19 vaccine. General study findings and limits: Two doses of AZD1222 preceded a rise in Spike-specific TCR breadth and depth. Clonal diversity may have been underestimated in mostly white British donors. In all cases, repertoires were sampled only after the peak T cell response.

Method: immunoSEQ multiplex PCR; TCRdb's copy keeps in-frame clones and lacks some. Here the sample spans about 200,000 clones, about 92% being singletons. The CDR3 extends over 16 amino acids. The V gene's germline CDR1 is KGHSH and CDR2 LQKENI. V was shortened by 1 base and J by 4 bases, with 14 bases between the two germline ends. This clonotype was sampled from an adult who received the MenACWY meningococcal vaccine as a control. The rearrangement links TRBV18 to TRBJ1-3; unclear D gene. Sequencing used peripheral blood, obtained 28 days after the second dose of the MenACWY control vaccine. CDR3 residues: CASSPRTDRSGNTIYF. In DNA form, the CDR3 reads TGTGCCAGCTCACCACGCACCGACCGCTCAGGAAACACCATATATTTT.